This paragraph reports one T cell receptor beta chain. Other DNA sequences in this sample translate to the same CDR3. The V and J ends lost 5 bases and 4 bases respectively, with 12 bases between them. The CDR3 contains 13 residues. Looked up from germline, CDR1 is MDHEN and CDR2 is SYDVKM. This entry comes from a study of blood T cell repertoires in COVID-19. Assay: immunoSEQ multiplex PCR; the TCRdb copy retains only in-frame clones and omits some. The table includes about 220,000 clones, approximately 79% detected once. This rearrangement joins TRBV28 to TRBJ2-7, with D possibly TRBD1 on 6 matching bases. The specimen sequenced was peripheral blood. This clonotype originated in a human donor in a cohort sampled during active COVID-19. For the CDR3, the DNA is TGTGCCAGCAGTCGAACAGGGATTTACGAGCAGTACTTC. Its translation is CASSRTGIYEQYF.